This entry describes one TCR beta chain. The antigen is undetermined. This specimen belongs to a study of T cell repertoires in cytomegalovirus infection. Study summary: Alongside well-studied HLA-B-restricted CMV epitopes, recently identified HLA-C-restricted CMV epitopes were also used. An indication of both CMV infection and matching HLA type came from public TCR beta signatures.

TCRdb re-analysed the reads in MiXCR, keeping a single row per CDR3 protein. Of about 740,000 distinct CDR3 sequences listed, around a third are singletons. Germline CDR1 is MNHEY and CDR2 is SVGEGT. The CDR3 spans 15 residues. Trimming pared 5 bases from V and 3 bases from J, leaving 17 bases between. Sequencing was performed on cultured PBMCs, taken from culture after CMV antigen stimulation. The V and J genes are TRBV6-2 or TRBV6-3 and TRBJ2-7, with a weak D call TRBD1 (6 bases). The TCR originated in a human donor in good health (CMV status not recorded). Some clones in this sample may be carry-over from other donors' samples. The CDR3 DNA reads TGTGCCAGCAGTGTATCAGGGGAAGGTTTCTACGAGCAGTACTTC. Amino acid sequence: CASSVSGEGFYEQYF.